This T cell receptor beta chain was captured by sequencing in a study of cytomegalovirus exposure and HLA in healthy donors. Whole-study results and caveats: Some V segments, TRBV6-2 and TRBV6-3 among them, were indistinguishable and were therefore excluded. An assumption of roughly uniform sequencing depth across donors underlay the presence/absence analyses.

Regarding this clone: Its cognate antigen is unknown.

Trimming cost V 3 bases and J 0 bases, with 6 bases left between them. Germline-derived CDR1 and CDR2 are SGDLS and YYNGEE. The CDR3 extends over 13 amino acids. The PCR was carried out with 60 Vbeta primers and 13 Jbeta primers. Data came from immunoSEQ multiplex PCR; TCRdb stores just in-frame clones and leaves some out. The sample comprises around 65,000 clones, 60% to 80% of which are singletons, and less than 3.5% rests with the top ten. V usage is TRBV9 and J usage is TRBJ2-5; D not certain. Source material: PBMCs. The sequence was collected from a girl under 18 in good health and CMV-seropositive. This CDR3 is CASSGRDQETQYF. The DNA for the CDR3 is TGTGCCAGCAGCGGAAGAGACCAAGAGACCCAGTACTTC.